A single sample gave rise to the 8 T cell receptor beta chains below, sequenced in a study of OX40 agonist ivuxolimab in advanced cancers. Library creation used the immunoSEQ multiplex PCR assay. Not all clones reach the TCRdb copy of this immuneACCESS table, which keeps in-frame sequences only. Checked studies attribute under half of the gap to unresolved V genes and leave the rest unexplained. The sample records about 48,000 clones, 92% of which are singletons. The ten most abundant clones make up more than 6.5% of the sample. Sample: CD4+ or CD8+ T cells sorted from blood, taken in a trial of the OX40 agonist ivuxolimab. The receptors here all came from an adult with an advanced solid tumor such as melanoma, head and neck, liver or kidney cancer.

This clone was counted a single time. The chain links TRBV7-8 to TRBJ2-5; perhaps TRBD1 as D (6 bases). The CDR3 runs to 17 residues. Germline V gives CDR1 SGHVS, CDR2 FQNEAQ. V dropped 5 bases and J dropped 5 bases, with 24 bases sitting between them. This CDR3 reads CASSPPAVGAAGETQYF. The CDR3 DNA is TGTGCCAGCAGCCCGCCCGCGGTGGGGGCCGCCGGGGAGACCCAGTACTTC.

This sequence joins TRBV5-1 and TRBJ2-3; D not resolved. In germline, CDR1 is SGHRS, CDR2 YFSETQ. V gave up 0 bases and J gave up 2 bases, with 16 bases separating them. The CDR3 covers 17 residues. CDR3 bases: TGCGCCAGCAGCTTGGCCGGGTGGGGTCTTGACACAGATACGCAGTATTTT. This sequence encodes CASSLAGWGLDTDTQYF.

The chain links TRBV19 to TRBJ1-1, with D uncertain. The V gene lost 9 bases and the J gene lost 11 bases, with 16 bases spanning the gap. From germline, CDR1 is LNHDA and CDR2 SQIVND (reference sequence). The CDR3 is made up of 11 amino acids. The CDR3: CASPTGVAAFF. CDR3 coding DNA: TGTGCCAGCCCGACCGGGGTAGCCGCTTTCTTT.

The V call is TRBV27, the J call TRBJ2-7; weak D call: TRBD2 (6 bases). The V end lost 6 bases, the J end lost 2 bases, and 14 bases lay between the germline ends. CDR3 size: 14 residues. Germline CDR1 and CDR2: MNHEY and SMNVEV (reference sequence). The CDR3: CASSRGKGAYEQYV. Written as DNA, the CDR3 is TGTGCCAGCAGCCGGGGGAAAGGGGCCTACGAGCAGTACGTC.

The chain is built from TRBV6-1 and TRBJ1-5; 7 bases align to TRBD1. Per the germline V gene, CDR1 is MNHNS and CDR2 is SASEGT. This CDR3 is built from 13 residues. After removal of 7 bases from V and 6 bases from J, the junction contained 6 bases not matched to a gene. CDR3 in DNA: TGTGCCAGCATGACAGGGATGGGTCAGCCCCAGCATTTT. Its protein product is CASMTGMGQPQHF.

The chain couples TRBV4-1 to TRBJ1-4; D may be TRBD1 (5 bases). With 1 base removed from V and 6 bases from J, the gap between germline ends came to 9 bases. This CDR3 has 14 residues. The V gene's germline CDR1 is MGHRA and CDR2 YSYEKL. The CDR3 nucleotides are TGCGCCAGCAGCCAAGGGGGGAGAGATGAAAAACTGTTTTTT. It codes for CASSQGGRDEKLFF.

The chain joins TRBV13 to TRBJ1-2; D remains ambiguous. The CDR3 is 14 residues long. CDR1 is PRHDT, CDR2 FYEKMQ, per germline (reference sequence). V was cut by 0 bases and J by 2 bases, with 7 bases left in between. The CDR3 coding sequence is TGTGCCAGCAGCTTAGGGGCGCTAAACTATGGCTACACCTTC. Residues: CASSLGALNYGYTF.

The chain carries TRBV18 and TRBJ2-7, with 8 nucleotides matching TRBD2. Germline V CDR1 and CDR2: KGHSH, LQKENI. J lost 4 bases, V lost 2 bases, and 7 bases had no gene match. The CDR3 spans 15 residues. CDR3 DNA sequence: TGTGCCAGCTCACCAACGGGGGGGCCCGTATACGAGCAGTACTTC. Its protein is CASSPTGGPVYEQYF.